These 21 T cell receptor beta chains share one sample of origin, sequenced in a study of T cell changes during pregnancy in multiple sclerosis. Produced via immunoSEQ multiplex PCR; TCRdb's table is partial and in-frame only. The table includes about 120,000 clones, 80% to 95% detected once. Material: peripheral blood, obtained in the third trimester of pregnancy. All receptors derive from a female donor with multiple sclerosis, enrolled in a pregnancy study.

The genes are TRBV30 and TRBJ2-3; D might be TRBD2 (6 bases). V lost 6 bases, J lost 1 base, and 8 bases lay in between. CDR3 length equals 12 residues. CDR1 and CDR2 (germline): GTSNPN, SVGIG (reference sequence). CDR3 DNA sequence: TGTGCCTGCGGGGGAGGCACAGATACGCAGTATTTT. This encodes CACGGGTDTQYF.

This chain links TRBV28 with TRBJ2-7, with D perhaps TRBD2 (6 bases). V was shortened by 4 bases and J by 6 bases, with 19 bases between the two germline ends. Germline V CDR1 and CDR2: MDHEN, SYDVKM. This CDR3 comprises 15 residues. The CDR3 sequence is CASSSTGVPLSEQYF. The CDR3 bases are TGTGCCAGCAGTTCAACGGGAGTCCCTCTCTCCGAGCAGTACTTC.

The rearrangement joins TRBV6-6 to TRBJ2-7; maybe TRBD1 (6 bases). V was pared by 5 bases and J by 4 bases, with 9 bases between. This CDR3 is 12 amino acids long. The germline V gene has CDR1 MNHNY and CDR2 SVGAGI (reference sequence). The CDR3 sequence: CASSQTGYEQYF. Here the CDR3 DNA reads TGTGCCAGCAGTCAAACAGGGTACGAGCAGTACTTC.

J is TRBJ2-6 and V is TRBV6-6; no firm D call. V was pared by 4 bases and J by 4 bases, with 11 bases between. Looked up from germline, CDR1 is MNHNY and CDR2 is SVGAGI (reference sequence). CDR3 length: 15 residues. DNA for the CDR3: TGTGCCAGCAGTTTTTATCGGTCAGGGGCCAACGTCCTGACTTTC. Translated, it gives CASSFYRSGANVLTF.

CDR3 sequence: CASSFTGVNTEAFF. The CDR3 nucleotides read TGTGCCAGCAGTTTCACAGGGGTGAACACTGAAGCTTTCTTT. The chain recombines TRBV27 with TRBJ1-1; TRBD1 matches at 7 bases. Germline assignment: CDR1 MNHEY and CDR2 SMNVEV (reference sequence). The CDR3 is 14 residues long. J lost 0 bases, V lost 3 bases, and 1 base had no gene match.

The chain has TRBV9 and TRBJ1-1; D gene ambiguous. Trimming stripped 0 bases from V and 4 bases from J, with 13 bases between. Germline CDR1 is SGDLS and CDR2 is YYNGEE. The CDR3 is 15 residues long. As DNA, the CDR3 is TGTGCCAGCAGCGTAGGACACGACCCAGTCACTGAAGCTTTCTTT. This codes for CASSVGHDPVTEAFF.

This clone was seen a few times. The chain uses TRBV5-4 and TRBJ1-1, with TRBD1 as a possible D gene (5 bases). Germline lookup yields CDR1 SGHNT and CDR2 YYREEE (reference sequence). Trimming shortened V by 0 bases and J by 6 bases, and 6 bases separated the two germline ends. The CDR3 is made up of 12 amino acids. Here the CDR3 reads CASSLARAEAFF. Here the CDR3 DNA reads TGTGCCAGCAGCTTGGCCAGGGCTGAAGCTTTCTTT.

The rearrangement uses TRBV21-1 and TRBJ1-5. TRBV21-1 is designated a pseudogene. This CDR3 is built from 16 residues. This CDR3 is CASSNGREGVHQPQHF. The CDR3 DNA sequence: TGTGCCAGCAGCAATGGTCGGGAGGGGGTTCATCAGCCCCAGCATTTT.

This chain uses TRBV27 with TRBJ1-3, with D perhaps matching TRBD1 (6 bases). Trimming stripped 6 bases from V and 0 bases from J, with 9 bases between. The germline V gene encodes CDR1 MNHEY and CDR2 SMNVEV (reference sequence). The CDR3 spans 14 residues. The CDR3 DNA follows: TGTGCCAGCAGAAGGGACAACTCTGGAAACACCATATATTTT. It encodes CASRRDNSGNTIYF.

V gene TRBV19 combines with J gene TRBJ1-5, with D maybe TRBD1 (5 bases). The germline gives CDR1 LNHDA, CDR2 SQIVND (reference sequence). The CDR3 is made up of 15 amino acids. V lost 6 bases and J 2 bases, leaving 14 bases between the germline ends. The chain's CDR3 is CASRPSGIRNQPQHF. Here the CDR3 DNA reads TGTGCCAGTAGGCCATCAGGGATACGCAATCAGCCCCAGCATTTT.

This chain uses TRBV29-1 with TRBJ1-5, with 10 nucleotides matching TRBD1. V dropped 5 bases and J dropped 1; count of bases not matched to a gene: 8. CDR3 length: 16 residues. The germline V gene encodes CDR1 SQVTM and CDR2 ANQGSEA. CDR3 sequence reads: CSVITPGQGSNQPQHF. As DNA, the CDR3 is TGCAGCGTTATTACACCGGGACAGGGGAGCAATCAGCCCCAGCATTTT.

The chain uses TRBV9 and TRBJ2-1; TRBD2 agrees at 9 bases. Germline V gene sequence: CDR1 SGDLS, CDR2 YYNGEE. The length of the CDR3 is 18 residues. The V segment lost 3 bases and the J segment 4 bases; nucleotides outside the gene matches: 14. Written as DNA, the CDR3 is TGTGCCAGCAGCGATAGCGGGGGCCCAACCCTACTTTACAATGAGCAGTTCTTC. Protein product: CASSDSGGPTLLYNEQFF.

V gene TRBV15 combines with J gene TRBJ1-4; D not resolved. Trimming left V 0 bases short and J 6 bases short, with 14 bases between. CDR3 length: 16 residues. The germline gives CDR1 LNHNV, CDR2 YYDKDF (reference sequence). DNA for the CDR3: TGTGCCACCAGCAGAGATCGAGGCAGCGTGCATGAAAAACTGTTTTTT. It codes for CATSRDRGSVHEKLFF. Filled out from reference TRBV15 and TRBJ1-4, the complete variable domain reads DAMVIQNPRYQVTQFGKPVTLSCSQTLNHNVMYWYQQKSSQAPKLLFHYYDKDFNNEADTPDNFQSRRPNTSFCFLDIRSPGLGDTAMYLCATSRDRGSVHEKLFFGSGTQLSVL.

This clone was found a few times. V is TRBV1 and J is TRBJ2-6; the listed D gene, TRBD2, was not tested against the DNA. TRBV1 is shown as a pseudogene. The CDR3 contains 17 residues. The CDR3 bases are TGCACCAGCAGCCCCAGCGGGGCAGGGACCGGGGCCAACGTCCTGACTTTC. This gives the protein CTSSPSGAGTGANVLTF.

The gene calls are TRBV2 and TRBJ2-7, with TRBD1 as a possible D gene (6 bases). The V gene lost 2 bases and the J gene lost 3 bases, with 14 bases spanning the gap. CDR1 is SNHLY, CDR2 FYNNEI, per germline. The CDR3 covers 15 residues. Here the CDR3 DNA reads TGTGCCAGCAGTGAATTGGCAGGGGAAAGCTACGAGCAGTACTTC. Translated, it gives CASSELAGESYEQYF.

The chain recombines TRBV9 with TRBJ2-3, with D maybe TRBD2 (6 bases). Germline CDR1 reads SGDLS; CDR2 reads YYNGEE. V was clipped by 0 bases and J by 2 bases, with 13 bases between them. The CDR3 contains 16 residues. The CDR3 DNA follows: TGTGCCAGCAGCGTAGGTGACGGGAGAACCACAGATACGCAGTATTTT. It is translated as CASSVGDGRTTDTQYF. The entire variable domain, with the rest obtained from reference TRBV9 and TRBJ2-3, is as follows: DSGVTQTPKHLITATGQRVTLRCSPRSGDLSVYWYQQSLDQGLQFLIQYYNGEERAKGNILERFSAQQFPDLHSELNLSSLELGDSALYFCASSVGDGRTTDTQYFGPGTRLTVL.

The chain couples TRBV5-1 to TRBJ1-4; D unclear. V shed 4 bases and J shed 0 bases, with 10 bases lying between them. Germline loops: CDR1 SGHRS, CDR2 YFSETQ. The CDR3 spans 15 residues. The CDR3 DNA is TGCGCCAGCAGCCCACAGACATCAACTAATGAAAAACTGTTTTTT. As protein: CASSPQTSTNEKLFF.

CDR3 region: CASSPVAGTRLETQYF. Here the CDR3 DNA reads TGTGCCAGCTCACCTGTGGCCGGGACTAGACTGGAGACCCAGTACTTC. V usage is TRBV18 and J usage is TRBJ2-5; 8 bases align to TRBD2. V lost 3 bases and J lost 5; bases outside the gene matches: 11. Germline-derived CDR1 and CDR2 are KGHSH and LQKENI. The CDR3 runs 16 residues.

The chain uses TRBV11-2 and TRBJ1-3; no reliable D call. This CDR3 comprises 15 residues. The V gene's germline CDR1 is SGHAT and CDR2 FQNNGV. Trimming cost V 2 bases and J 4 bases, with 12 bases left between them. In DNA form, the CDR3 reads TGTGCCAGCAGCTTACGCACCCGGCGGGGAAACACCATATATTTT. Translating gives CASSLRTRRGNTIYF.

The V and J genes are TRBV27 and TRBJ2-1, with D uncertain. V lost 4 bases and J lost 0, with 7 bases in between. This CDR3 region has 14 residues. Germline V gene lookup returns CDR1 MNHEY and CDR2 SMNVEV (reference sequence). Here the CDR3 reads CASSSQFSYNEQFF. The CDR3 coding sequence is TGTGCCAGCAGTTCTCAGTTCTCCTACAATGAGCAGTTCTTC.

The chain joins TRBV9 to TRBJ2-3; 9 bases align to TRBD2. The CDR3 is made up of 16 amino acids. J gave up 2 bases and V 0 bases, and 4 bases lay outside the gene matches. The V gene's germline CDR1 is SGDLS and CDR2 YYNGEE. For the CDR3, the DNA is TGTGCCAGCAGCGTAGGAGCGGGGGGAACCACAGATACGCAGTATTTT. Its translation: CASSVGAGGTTDTQYF.